The rows below give T cell receptor beta chains drawn from one sample of a study of T cell changes during pregnancy in multiple sclerosis. Profiled with immunoSEQ multiplex PCR; TCRdb holds only in-frame clones, not every one. The sample shows more than 55,000 clones, over 75% of them seen only once. Sequenced material: peripheral blood, taken after pregnancy. The source of these receptors is a female donor with multiple sclerosis, enrolled in a pregnancy study. CDR3s include the opening cysteine and the closing phenylalanine or tryptophan. The order of the fields is J gene, clone size, D gene, V gene, CDR3 protein, CDR3 DNA. The D gene is left open where the match is weak. Clone size is not always given. Where it is, it says once, few, many or a class for expanded clones.

TRBJ1-2,.,TRBD1,TRBV2,CASSDVLRRTGVGYTF,TGTGCCAGCAGTGATGTTTTAAGGAGGACAGGAGTTGGCTACACCTTC
TRBJ1-6,.,.,TRBV5-6,CASHEKSYNSPLHF,TGTGCCAGTCACGAGAAATCCTATAATTCACCCCTCCACTTT
TRBJ1-1,medium-sized,.,TRBV6-1,CASSLRENTEAFF,TGTGCCAGCAGCCTCCGGGAGAACACTGAAGCTTTCTTT
TRBJ2-2,.,TRBD2,TRBV4-3,CASSQEPTSRGWGGGELFF,TGCGCCAGCAGCCAAGAACCCACGAGCCGGGGATGGGGGGGCGGGGAGCTGTTTTTT
TRBJ2-7,.,TRBD1,TRBV5-6,CASSGGQGRWEQYF,TGTGCCAGCAGCGGGGGACAGGGGAGGTGGGAGCAGTACTTC
TRBJ1-1,.,.,TRBV19,CASKNPGLPNTEAFF,TGTGCCAGTAAAAACCCAGGGCTCCCGAACACTGAAGCTTTCTTT
TRBJ1-2,.,TRBD1,TRBV28,CASSPWGRGHGYTF,TGTGCCAGCAGCCCTTGGGGCAGGGGGCATGGCTACACCTTC
TRBJ1-1,.,.,TRBV5-1,CASSLFPGRHTEAFF,TGCGCCAGCAGCTTGTTCCCGGGGAGGCACACTGAAGCTTTCTTT
TRBJ1-1,.,TRBD1,TRBV4-3,CASSLATGGGTEAFF,TGCGCCAGCAGCCTGGCGACAGGGGGAGGCACTGAAGCTTTCTTT
TRBJ1-2,.,.,TRBV30,CAWNPRGQTYYGYTF,TGTGCCTGGAACCCGAGGGGACAAACCTACTATGGCTACACCTTC
TRBJ1-1,.,.,TRBV15,CATSRDGGSLNTEAFF,TGTGCCACCAGCAGAGATGGAGGCAGCCTGAACACTGAAGCTTTCTTT
TRBJ1-2,.,.,TRBV4-1,CASSPTGGAGYGYTF,TGCGCCAGCAGCCCGACTGGGGGCGCGGGCTATGGCTACACCTTC
TRBJ1-1,.,.,TRBV7-3,CASDWHRRAMNTEAFF,TGTGCCAGCGATTGGCACAGGAGGGCGATGAACACTGAAGCTTTCTTT
TRBJ1-5,.,.,TRBV7-8,CASSSARRGQPQHF,TGTGCCAGCAGCTCGGCCCGCAGGGGACAGCCCCAGCATTTT
TRBJ1-1,few,.,TRBV6-5,CASSYSHPNTEAFF,TGTGCCAGCAGTTACTCTCATCCGAACACTGAAGCTTTCTTT
TRBJ1-1,.,TRBD1,TRBV25-1,CASAWTGYTEAFF,TGTGCCAGCGCTTGGACAGGGTACACTGAAGCTTTCTTT
TRBJ2-2,.,.,TRBV11-2,CASSSRLRVNTGELFF,TGTGCCAGCAGCTCCCGACTAAGAGTGAACACCGGGGAGCTGTTTTTT
TRBJ2-3,.,.,TRBV29-1,CSVGPPPGGTQYF,TGCAGCGTGGGGCCTCCCCCCGGCGGTACGCAGTATTTT
TRBJ1-1,.,.,TRBV2,CASMRGGGTNTEAFF,TGTGCCAGCATGCGGGGAGGAGGAACGAACACTGAAGCTTTCTTT
TRBJ1-2,.,.,TRBV7-2,CASSGGNHYGYTF,TGTGCCAGCAGCGGCGGGAACCACTATGGCTACACCTTC
TRBJ2-7,.,TRBD1,TRBV13,CASSRTRTGSSYEQYF,TGTGCCAGCAGTCGGACACGGACAGGGTCCTCCTACGAGCAGTACTTC
TRBJ2-3,.,TRBD1,TRBV29-1,CSVEDVQGDSTDTQYF,TGCAGCGTTGAAGACGTCCAGGGGGATAGCACAGATACGCAGTATTTT
TRBJ1-2,.,TRBD1,TRBV5-1,CASSLVAGQGVRLGANYGYTF,TGCGCCAGCAGCTTGGTGGCGGGACAGGGAGTAAGGCTGGGGGCTAACTATGGCTACACCTTC
TRBJ2-7,few,TRBD1,TRBV4-1,CASSQGPGQGTYEQYF,TGCGCCAGCAGCCAGGGTCCGGGACAGGGAACTTACGAGCAGTACTTC
TRBJ1-1,.,.,TRBV7-6,CASSLTVYTEAFF,TGTGCCAGCAGCTTAACAGTTTACACTGAAGCTTTCTTT
TRBJ2-1,.,TRBD2,TRBV10-3,CAISASGDRYNEQFF,TGTGCCATCAGCGCCAGCGGGGATCGCTACAATGAGCAGTTCTTC
TRBJ1-2,.,TRBD1,TRBV7-3,CASRSTGKLSYTF,TGTGCCAGCAGATCGACAGGGAAGTTGAGCTACACCTTC
TRBJ1-1,.,.,TRBV7-9,CASSLDLPLRSFF,TGTGCCAGCAGCTTAGATCTCCCCCTGAGGAGTTTCTTT
TRBJ1-2,.,TRBD1,TRBV5-8,CASSPKGALNYGYTF,TGTGCCAGCAGCCCCAAGGGGGCCCTAAACTATGGCTACACCTTC